The 9 T cell receptor beta chains below were found in one sample sequenced in a study of identical twins. TCRdb redid the calling of the 5' RACE reads with MiXCR, one entry per CDR3 protein. Of approximately 670,000 distinct CDR3 sequences detected, around 6% appear once; the ten largest clones hold roughly 1.6%. Sample: naive T cells sorted from blood. These receptors came from a man between 18 and 35 years old in good health.

This clonotype appeared a few times. The V gene is TRBV5-1, the J gene TRBJ2-3, with no clear D. Germline CDR1 SGHRS, CDR2 YFSETQ. Trimming stripped 0 bases from V and 4 bases from J, with 9 bases between. This CDR3 comprises 14 residues. CDR3 in amino acids: CASSLEAPADTQYF. As DNA, the CDR3 is TGCGCCAGCAGCTTGGAGGCTCCGGCAGATACGCAGTATTTT.

This clonotype was picked up many times. This sequence joins TRBV7-9 and TRBJ2-7; D remains unclear. This CDR3 has 13 residues. Deletions cut 5 bases from V and 4 bases from J, with 12 bases between. Germline values: CDR1 SEHNR, CDR2 FQNEAQ (reference sequence). The CDR3 here is CASSESLRYEQYF. CDR3 DNA sequence: TGTGCCAGCAGCGAATCCCTCAGGTACGAGCAGTACTTC. Based on the CDR3 plus reference TRBV7-9 and TRBJ2-7, the full variable domain is DTGVSQNPRHKITKRGQNVTFRCDPISEHNRLYWYRQTLGQGPEFLTYFQNEAQLEKSRLLSDRFSAERPKGSFSTLEIQRTEQGDSAMYLCASSESLRYEQYFGPGTRLTVT.

This sequence joins TRBV5-1 and TRBJ2-5, with 13 positions matching TRBD2. The trim removed 4 bases at V and 2 bases at J, leaving 2 bases unmatched. This CDR3 comprises 15 residues. Germline CDR1 SGHRS, CDR2 YFSETQ. This chain's CDR3 is CASSQTSGRQETQYF. The CDR3 bases are TGCGCCAGCAGCCAGACTAGCGGGAGGCAAGAGACCCAGTACTTC. Supplemented by reference TRBV5-1 and TRBJ2-5, the full variable domain reads KAGVTQTPRYLIKTRGQQVTLSCSPISGHRSVSWYQQTPGQGLQFLFEYFSETQRNKGNFPGRFSGRQFSNSRSEMNVSTLELGDSALYLCASSQTSGRQETQYFGPGTRLLVL.

This clonotype has ten or more counts. An end of the junction does not agree with germline; a read error may underlie this. This sequence joins TRBV12-3 or TRBV12-4 and TRBJ2-3; tentatively, D is TRBD2 (5 bases). The CDR3 is 15 residues long. CDR3 in amino acids: CASSPLTPSTDTQYF. CDR3 coding DNA: TGTGCCAGCAGCCCACTAACCCCTAGCACCGATACGCAGTATTTT.

This clonotype has a count of ten or more. The chain has TRBV20-1 and TRBJ2-3; D not certain. The CDR3 is 12 residues long. V lost 5 bases and J lost 2, with 8 bases in between. The germline CDR1 and CDR2 sequences are DFQATT and SNEGSKA (reference sequence). CDR3 coding DNA: TGCAGTGCTCCGGCCGTCACAGATACGCAGTATTTT. Translating it yields CSAPAVTDTQYF.

This clonotype has ten or more counts. The chain carries TRBV29-1 and TRBJ2-1; D is unresolved. V was cut by 7 bases and J by 1 base, with 8 bases left in between. This CDR3 has 12 residues. Germline CDR1 and CDR2: SQVTM and ANQGSEA. The CDR3 DNA is TGCAGCGCCCAGAGGTCCTACAATGAGCAGTTCTTC. This gives the protein CSAQRSYNEQFF.

This clonotype was observed many times. This rearrangement joins TRBV10-3 to TRBJ1-4; 10 positions match TRBD1. CDR3 length: 16 amino acids. Germline CDR1 reads ENHRY; CDR2 reads SYGVKD. J gave up 5 bases and V 4 bases, and 7 bases lay outside the gene matches. As DNA, the CDR3 is TGTGCCATCAGTGCGCGACGGGACAGGGGAAATGAAAAACTGTTTTTT. Its protein product is CAISARRDRGNEKLFF.

At least ten counts were recorded for this clonotype. The gene calls are TRBV15 and TRBJ2-3; D is uncertain. Trimming pared 1 base from V and 3 bases from J, leaving 11 bases between. The CDR3 is made up of 15 amino acids. CDR1 is LNHNV, CDR2 YYDKDF, per germline (reference sequence). The DNA for the CDR3 is TGTGCCACCAGCAGAGGAGGATCAAGGACAGATACGCAGTATTTT. Translating it yields CATSRGGSRTDTQYF.

This clonotype was found many times. The rearrangement uses TRBV7-8 and TRBJ1-3; D remains ambiguous. V lost 0 bases and J 4 bases, leaving 7 bases between the germline ends. Germline V gives CDR1 SGHVS, CDR2 FQNEAQ. The CDR3 length is 14 residues. In DNA form, the CDR3 reads TGTGCCAGCAGCTTAGCGACAAGCGGAAACACCATATATTTT. Its protein product is CASSLATSGNTIYF.